This TCR beta chain stems from a study of blood T cell repertoires in COVID-19. Study-wide background: The origin of the acute and convalescent COVID-19 samples was the United States, Italy and Spain. From T cells, B-cell-depleted T cells, or PBMCs came the material, which was cDNA or gDNA.

Per the original methods: By means of reference gene primer amplification, nucleated cell counts were estimated. The data were produced by immunoSEQ multiplex PCR, yet TCRdb's version contains in-frame clones alone and is incomplete. The DNA gave D and trimming, while V, J and clone size come from that table. Of approximately 220,000 clones in the sample, more than 65% are singletons; the top ten hold approximately 8.7%. This CDR3 spans 16 amino acids. The germline V gene has CDR1 MGHDK and CDR2 SYGVNS. Trimming cost V 1 base and J 1 base; bases outside gene matches: 1. Source material: peripheral blood. The chain couples TRBV25-1 to TRBJ2-6; 7 nucleotides agree with TRBD2. This receptor was taken from an elderly woman with acute or convalescent COVID-19. The CDR3 DNA sequence: TGTGCCAGCAGTGAATGGGGGGGATCTGGGGCCAACGTCCTGACTTTC. This gives the protein CASSEWGGSGANVLTF.